This TCR beta chain was sequenced in a study of T cell changes during pregnancy in multiple sclerosis. Only in-frame clones appear in the TCRdb table, and some are missing; sequencing was by immunoSEQ multiplex PCR. The sample includes fewer than 65,000 clones, about nine tenths of them seen just once. CDR1 and CDR2 from the germline V gene are SGHVS and FNYEAQ. V lost 1 base and J lost 8; bases outside the gene matches: 7. This CDR3 is built from 15 residues. The rearrangement joins TRBV7-6 to TRBJ1-4, with 7 bases matching TRBD1. Sequencing used peripheral blood, obtained in the third trimester of pregnancy. The clonotype comes from a female donor in good health, enrolled as a control in a pregnancy study. The CDR3 DNA is TGTGCCAGCAGCTTAGATGGCCAGGGGGGCGAAAAACTGTTTTTT. It codes for CASSLDGQGGEKLFF.